The rows below give T cell receptor beta chains drawn from one sample of a study of response to subunit inactivated influenza vaccine. TCRdb called the RT-PCR reads again in MiXCR, with one record for every CDR3 protein. The sample lists hundreds of thousands of distinct CDR3 sequences; over 25% were seen once. Sequenced here: CD4+ T cells sorted from PBMCs, sampled about 5 days after vaccination. The origin of the receptors is a man in his forties or fifties who received an inactivated influenza vaccine. The CDR3 runs from the conserved cysteine through the conserved F or W. Each record gives: D gene, clone size, J gene, V gene, CDR3 DNA, CDR3 protein. A D gene is named only where the DNA matches it firmly. Expanded clones get a size class; other rows say once, few or many, or leave the size out.

TRBD1 NA TRBJ2-1 TRBV7-9 TGTGCCAGCAGCTTTCGGGACAGGGGGGTCAATGAGCAGTTCTTC CASSFRDRGVNEQFF
TRBD2 few TRBJ2-2 TRBV5-1 TGCGCCAGCAGCTTGACACTAGCGGGAGGTAACACCGGGGAGCTGTTTTTT CASSLTLAGGNTGELFF
NA NA TRBJ2-4 TRBV20-1 TGCAGTGCTAGAGATCCCAGGGGAGGCATTCAGTACTTC CSARDPRGGIQYF
TRBD1 once TRBJ2-2 TRBV28 TGTGCCAGCAGGTCTTCAGGACAGGGTCGTACCGGGGAGCTGTTTTTT CASRSSGQGRTGELFF
TRBD2 NA TRBJ2-2 TRBV7-2 TGTGCCAGCAGCTTGGTAGCGGGAGGTAGCGGGGAGCTGTTTTTT CASSLVAGGSGELFF
NA NA TRBJ2-2 TRBV4-2 TGTGCCAGCAGCCAAGACGGGGCAAACACCGGGGAGCTGTTTTTT CASSQDGANTGELFF
NA many TRBJ2-3 TRBV7-2 TGTGCCAGCAGCTCGAGACCCCCACCCCGCACAGATACGCAGTATTTT CASSSRPPPRTDTQYF
TRBD1 many TRBJ1-1 TRBV6-4 TGTGCCAGCCCTACTAAACAGGGGTCTGACACTGAAGCTTTCTTT CASPTKQGSDTEAFF
NA few TRBJ2-4 TRBV6-1 TGTGCCAGCAGTGATTACGGGATCGCCGAAAACATTCAGTACTTC CASSDYGIAENIQYF
TRBD1 NA TRBJ1-1 TRBV12-3/TRBV12-4 TGTGCCAGCAGCCTCGGACAGGGTAGAAGGAACACTGAAGCTTTCTTT CASSLGQGRRNTEAFF
TRBD2 NA TRBJ2-3 TRBV5-1 TGCGCCAGCAGCCAAGAGCGGGAGGGCCTTGGCGATACGCAGTATTTT CASSQEREGLGDTQYF
NA NA TRBJ2-7 TRBV2 TGTGCCAGCAGCCGACAACCGAGCTCCTACGAGCAGTACTTC CASSRQPSSYEQYF
NA NA TRBJ1-2 TRBV28 TGTGCCAGCACTACCGACGGGGGGCCCTATGGCTACACCTTC CASTTDGGPYGYTF
NA NA TRBJ2-5 TRBV20-1 TGCAGTGCGAATGGTTGGGGGGCTCAGGAGACCCAGTACTTC CSANGWGAQETQYF
NA many TRBJ2-6 TRBV7-2 TGTGCCAGCAGCTTTAGGAGCTCTGGGGCCAACGTCCTGACTTTC CASSFRSSGANVLTF
NA NA TRBJ1-3 TRBV14 TGTGCCAGCAGCCAAGCCCCGGACACCATATATTTT CASSQAPDTIYF